The 18 T cell receptor beta chains below all came from one sample that was sequenced in a study of identical twins. TCRdb re-called the 5' RACE reads with MiXCR, one entry per CDR3 protein. The repertoire holds approximately 600,000 distinct CDR3 sequences, with about 7.6% as singletons. These data were likewise used in another study, on yellow fever vaccine responses in identical twins.

The source material was PBMCs. These receptors originate from a woman younger than 35 in good health.

This clonotype was seen many times. The rearrangement uses TRBV24-1 and TRBJ2-2; D not resolved. Germline CDR1 and CDR2: KGHDR and SFDVKD. Trimming shortened V by 5 bases and J by 4 bases, and 1 base separated the two germline ends. The CDR3 totals 11 residues. In nucleotides, the CDR3 is TGTGCCACCAGTGCCACCGGGGAGCTGTTTTTT. Amino acid sequence: CATSATGELFF.

This clonotype has ten or more counts. The rearrangement uses TRBV3-1 and TRBJ1-1; D may be TRBD1 (5 bases). Germline-derived CDR1 and CDR2 are LGHDT and YNNKEL (reference sequence). The CDR3 is 16 residues long. Trimming pared 3 bases from V and 1 base from J, leaving 15 bases between. The CDR3 region has the DNA TGTGCCAGCAGCCATTCGCGAGGACACTCGAACACTGAAGCTTTCTTT. Encoded protein: CASSHSRGHSNTEAFF.

The chain combines TRBV5-1 with TRBJ2-2; tentatively, D is TRBD2 (6 bases). The CDR3 consists of 18 residues. The ends were cut back, 2 bases at V and 0 bases at J, with 17 bases in the middle. CDR1 and CDR2 from the germline V gene are SGHRS and YFSETQ. CDR3 region: CASSFSGFGTANTGELFF. Written as DNA, the CDR3 is TGCGCCAGCAGCTTTTCAGGCTTCGGGACTGCGAACACCGGGGAGCTGTTTTTT.

There are many counts of this clonotype. The V gene is TRBV2, the J gene TRBJ1-1; D is uncertain. Trimming removed 3 bases from V and 3 bases from J, with 11 bases in between. CDR1 and CDR2 (germline): SNHLY, FYNNEI. The CDR3 totals 14 residues. The CDR3 nucleotides are TGTGCCAGCAGTGAGGAACAGACCTACACTGAAGCTTTCTTT. It is translated as CASSEEQTYTEAFF.

This clonotype was counted a few times. The rearrangement uses TRBV27 and TRBJ2-2, with D uncertain. The ends were cut back, 3 bases at V and 0 bases at J, with 14 bases in the middle. Germline values: CDR1 MNHEY, CDR2 SMNVEV (reference sequence). This CDR3 spans 17 amino acids. The CDR3 loop is CASSFLVGLTNTGELFF. In nucleotides, the CDR3 is TGTGCCAGCAGTTTTTTAGTTGGGCTGACGAACACCGGGGAGCTGTTTTTT.

DNA for the CDR3: TGTGCCAGCAGCGCGGACAGGGTGTTCTATGGCTACACCTTC. Its translation is CASSADRVFYGYTF. The chain joins TRBV9 to TRBJ1-2, with 8 bases identical to TRBD1. This CDR3 has 14 residues. CDR1 is SGDLS and CDR2 is YYNGEE in the germline V gene. With V trimmed by 3 bases and J by 4 bases, 5 bases remained unmatched.

This chain uses TRBV12-5 with TRBJ2-1; D gene uncertain. The CDR3 loop spans 11 amino acids. Germline V gene data show CDR1 as LGHNT and CDR2 as FRNRAP. V dropped 7 bases and J dropped 6 bases, with 7 bases sitting between them. CDR3 DNA sequence: TGTGCTAGTGCCCCGGGCAATGAGCAGTTCTTC. It specifies CASAPGNEQFF.

CDR3 loop: CASSLGKGTDEKETQYF. The CDR3 nucleotides read TGTGCCAGCAGCTTGGGAAAAGGGACGGACGAAAAAGAGACCCAGTACTTC. V is TRBV5-4 and J is TRBJ2-5; D may be TRBD1 or TRBD2 (5 bases each). The CDR3 is 17 amino acids. The V end lost 0 bases, the J end lost 3 bases, and 18 bases lay between the germline ends. Per germline, CDR1 SGHNT and CDR2 YYREEE (reference sequence).

This clonotype showed up many times. The genes are TRBV28 and TRBJ2-4; 10 nucleotides agree with TRBD1. There are 17 residues in the CDR3. Germline V lookup: CDR1 MDHEN, CDR2 SYDVKM. Trimming cost V 4 bases and J 8 bases; bases outside gene matches: 14. The CDR3 reads CASSSWGTGANGDIQYF. DNA of the CDR3: TGTGCCAGCAGTTCCTGGGGGACAGGGGCTAATGGGGACATTCAGTACTTC.

The table lists this clonotype with many counts. This chain links TRBV10-2 with TRBJ2-1; 11 bases map to TRBD2. The germline V gene encodes CDR1 WSHSY and CDR2 SAAADI. The CDR3 spans 15 residues. V shed 6 bases and J 8 bases; nucleotides not matched to a gene: 9. CDR3 DNA sequence: TGCGCCAGCAGACCACTAGCGGGAGCTTTCGATGAGCAGTTCTTC. The encoded protein is CASRPLAGAFDEQFF.

This clonotype was seen once. The V call is TRBV5-5, the J call TRBJ2-7; no firm D call. V gave up 3 bases and J gave up 0 bases, with 10 bases separating them. Germline values: CDR1 SGHKS, CDR2 YYEKEE (reference sequence). This CDR3 has 14 residues. CDR3 region: CASSSEGYSYEQYF. CDR3 nucleotide sequence: TGTGCCAGCAGCTCTGAAGGATACTCCTACGAGCAGTACTTC.

This clonotype was seen repeatedly, ten times or more. The CDR3 DNA reads TGTGCCAGCAGTAGCAGGGAAACCTACGAGCAGTACGTC. It specifies CASSSRETYEQYV. The genes are TRBV2 and TRBJ2-7, with D maybe TRBD1 (5 bases). V lost 5 bases to trimming and J lost 2 bases, with 10 bases between them. Germline V gene sequence: CDR1 SNHLY, CDR2 FYNNEI. The CDR3 length is 13 residues.

This clonotype was observed a handful of times. The gene calls are TRBV6-1 and TRBJ2-7, with 11 nucleotides matching TRBD2. From germline, CDR1 is MNHNS and CDR2 SASEGT. V dropped 6 bases and J dropped 6; count of bases not matched to a gene: 7. The CDR3 has 14 amino acids. Written as DNA, the CDR3 is TGTGCCAGCAGGCCCGGGACTAGCGGCCCCGAGCAGTACTTC. Its protein is CASRPGTSGPEQYF.

The rearrangement links TRBV9 to TRBJ2-6; possibly TRBD1 for D (5 bases). With 4 bases removed from V and 2 bases from J, the gap between germline ends came to 16 bases. From germline, CDR1 is SGDLS and CDR2 YYNGEE. The CDR3 extends over 17 amino acids. CDR3 sequence (DNA): TGTGCCAGCAGCCAGTGGGAAGGGGCGGCTGGGGCCAACGTCCTGACTTTC. It is translated as CASSQWEGAAGANVLTF.

The rearrangement links TRBV27 to TRBJ2-5, with 7 positions matching TRBD1. V shed 1 base and J 3 bases; nucleotides not matched to a gene: 2. This CDR3 region has 14 residues. Germline CDR1 is MNHEY and CDR2 is SMNVEV (reference sequence). The CDR3 loop is CASSLYGTEETQYF. The CDR3 region has the DNA TGTGCCAGCAGTTTATACGGGACAGAAGAGACCCAGTACTTC.

In its sample, this clonotype was seen many times. The rearrangement uses TRBV5-1 and TRBJ1-6; D is ambiguous. Trimming took 1 base from V and 5 from J, leaving 4 bases between them. CDR1 SGHRS and CDR2 YFSETQ come from the germline V gene. CDR3 length: 13 residues. As DNA, the CDR3 is TGCGCCAGCAGCTTGACGGATAATTCACCCCTCCACTTT. It yields the protein CASSLTDNSPLHF. Full variable domain (rest looked up from reference TRBV5-1 and TRBJ1-6): KAGVTQTPRYLIKTRGQQVTLSCSPISGHRSVSWYQQTPGQGLQFLFEYFSETQRNKGNFPGRFSGRQFSNSRSEMNVSTLELGDSALYLCASSLTDNSPLHFGNGTRLTVT.

CDR3 protein: CSASGGNSYEQYV. CDR3 DNA: TGCAGTGCTAGCGGTGGGAACTCCTACGAGCAGTACGTC. The chain uses TRBV20-1 and TRBJ2-7; D not resolved. This CDR3 region has 13 residues. Trimming pared 3 bases from V and 0 bases from J, leaving 9 bases between. CDR1 DFQATT and CDR2 SNEGSKA come from the germline V gene (reference sequence).

A few counts support this clonotype. V usage is TRBV20-1 and J usage is TRBJ2-1; the match to TRBD2 covers 7 bases. This CDR3 has 15 amino acids. V shed 1 base and J 5 bases; nucleotides not matched to a gene: 8. The germline V gene has CDR1 DFQATT and CDR2 SNEGSKA (reference sequence). CDR3 residues: CSARVGGRPNNEQFF. The CDR3 DNA reads TGCAGTGCTAGAGTGGGCGGGAGACCCAACAATGAGCAGTTCTTC.